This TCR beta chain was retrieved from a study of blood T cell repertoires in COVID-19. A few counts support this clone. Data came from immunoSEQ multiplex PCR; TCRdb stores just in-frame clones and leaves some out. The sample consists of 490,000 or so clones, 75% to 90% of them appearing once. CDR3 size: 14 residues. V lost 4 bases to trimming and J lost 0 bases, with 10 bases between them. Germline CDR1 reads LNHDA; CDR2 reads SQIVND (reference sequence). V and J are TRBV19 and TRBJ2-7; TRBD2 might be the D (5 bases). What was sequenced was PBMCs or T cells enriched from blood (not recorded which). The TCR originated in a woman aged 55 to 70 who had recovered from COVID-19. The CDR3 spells CASSKTGNSYEQYF. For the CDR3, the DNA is TGTGCCAGTAGTAAAACCGGGAACTCCTACGAGCAGTACTTC.